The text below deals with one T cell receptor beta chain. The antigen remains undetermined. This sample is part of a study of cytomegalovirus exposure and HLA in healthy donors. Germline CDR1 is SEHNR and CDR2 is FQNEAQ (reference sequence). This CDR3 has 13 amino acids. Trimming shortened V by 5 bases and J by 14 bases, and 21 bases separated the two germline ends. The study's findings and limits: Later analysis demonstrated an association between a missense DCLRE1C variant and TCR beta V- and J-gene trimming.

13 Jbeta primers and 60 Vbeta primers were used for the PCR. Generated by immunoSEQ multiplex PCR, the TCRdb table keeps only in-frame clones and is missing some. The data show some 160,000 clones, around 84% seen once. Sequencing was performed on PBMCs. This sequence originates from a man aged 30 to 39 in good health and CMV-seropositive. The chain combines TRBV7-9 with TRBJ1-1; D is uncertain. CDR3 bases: TGTGCCAGCAGCCTCCTAATCGATCAGGAACCATTCTTT. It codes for CASSLLIDQEPFF.